A selection of T cell receptor beta chains follows, all from one sample in a study of cytomegalovirus exposure and HLA in healthy donors. TCRdb's copy holds only in-frame clones and misses some; the assay was immunoSEQ multiplex PCR. The sample lists roughly 76,000 clones; around 79% were seen once. Sequencing was performed on PBMCs. The source is a man aged 30 to 39 in good health and CMV-seronegative. The CDR3 runs from the conserved cysteine through the conserved F or W. D genes are given only for firm matches. Some rows have no size entry. The others give once, few or many, or a class for an expanded clone.

len: 16
d_gene: TRBD1
abundance: -
v_gene: TRBV28
j_gene: TRBJ2-7
CDR3nt: TGTGCCAGCAGCCCTTTCCCGGGACAGGGCAGGTACGAGCAGTACTTC
CDR3aa: CASSPFPGQGRYEQYF

len: 14
d_gene: -
abundance: -
v_gene: TRBV9
j_gene: TRBJ2-3
CDR3nt: TGTGCCAGCAGCTTCGCGCGGTCCGGAGATACGCAGTATTTT
CDR3aa: CASSFARSGDTQYF

len: 14
d_gene: TRBD1
abundance: -
v_gene: TRBV6-1
j_gene: TRBJ2-4
CDR3nt: TGTGCCAGCAGTTCCGGGACAGCAAAAAACATTCAGTACTTC
CDR3aa: CASSSGTAKNIQYF

len: 15
d_gene: -
abundance: -
v_gene: TRBV7-3
j_gene: TRBJ2-6
CDR3nt: TGTGCCAGCAGCACCCGGGGGACTGGGGCCAACGTCCTGACTTTC
CDR3aa: CASSTRGTGANVLTF

len: 11
d_gene: -
abundance: few
v_gene: TRBV7-9
j_gene: TRBJ1-1
CDR3nt: TGTGCCAGCAGCTCCCTCACTGAAGCTTTCTTT
CDR3aa: CASSSLTEAFF

len: 14
d_gene: -
abundance: -
v_gene: TRBV4-3
j_gene: TRBJ1-1
CDR3nt: TGCGCCAGCAGAGGGGGGGCGTTGAACACTGAAGCTTTCTTT
CDR3aa: CASRGGALNTEAFF

len: 14
d_gene: TRBD1
abundance: -
v_gene: TRBV19
j_gene: TRBJ1-1
CDR3nt: TGTGCCAGTAGTTTTGGACAGGAGCTCACTGAAGCTTTCTTT
CDR3aa: CASSFGQELTEAFF

len: 15
d_gene: -
abundance: -
v_gene: TRBV6-5
j_gene: TRBJ2-2
CDR3nt: TGTGCCAGCAGTTCCTCGAGGCTCTACACCGGGGAGCTGTTTTTT
CDR3aa: CASSSSRLYTGELFF

len: 16
d_gene: TRBD2
abundance: few
v_gene: TRBV4-2
j_gene: TRBJ2-3
CDR3nt: TGTGCCAGCAGCCAAGGGCGGGAGGGAGGTTCAGATACGCAGTATTTT
CDR3aa: CASSQGREGGSDTQYF

len: 11
d_gene: -
abundance: -
v_gene: TRBV20-1
j_gene: TRBJ1-1
CDR3nt: TGCAGTGCTAGCAGGAACACTGAAGCTTTCTTT
CDR3aa: CSASRNTEAFF

len: 14
d_gene: -
abundance: -
v_gene: TRBV27
j_gene: TRBJ2-7
CDR3nt: TGTGCCAGCAGTTTTACAGGGACCACCTACGAGCAGTACTTC
CDR3aa: CASSFTGTTYEQYF

len: 15
d_gene: TRBD1
abundance: -
v_gene: TRBV28
j_gene: TRBJ2-5
CDR3nt: TGTGCCAGCTCAGGGTGGACAGGGGCGGCGGAGACCCAGTACTTC
CDR3aa: CASSGWTGAAETQYF

len: 13
d_gene: -
abundance: -
v_gene: TRBV6-6
j_gene: TRBJ2-7
CDR3nt: TGTGCCAGCAGTTACGACAGAACCTACGAGCAGTACTTC
CDR3aa: CASSYDRTYEQYF

len: 14
d_gene: -
abundance: -
v_gene: TRBV28
j_gene: TRBJ2-5
CDR3nt: TGTGCCAGCAGTTTCACGATTGGAGCAGAGACCCAGTACTTC
CDR3aa: CASSFTIGAETQYF

len: 13
d_gene: -
abundance: once
v_gene: TRBV30
j_gene: TRBJ1-4
CDR3nt: TGTGCCTGCCTACGACAGTTAAATGAAAAACTGTTTTTT
CDR3aa: CACLRQLNEKLFF

len: 14
d_gene: TRBD2
abundance: -
v_gene: TRBV5-6
j_gene: TRBJ2-5
CDR3nt: TGTGCCAGCAGCCCGTCGGGGGGTGCAAAGACCCAGTACTTC
CDR3aa: CASSPSGGAKTQYF

len: 11
d_gene: -
abundance: -
v_gene: TRBV6-1
j_gene: TRBJ1-1
CDR3nt: TGTGCCAGCAGGATCCGGGACTGGGCTTTCTTT
CDR3aa: CASRIRDWAFF

len: 16
d_gene: TRBD2
abundance: few
v_gene: TRBV4-2
j_gene: TRBJ2-7
CDR3nt: TGTGCCAGCAGCCAACATCCGACTAGCGGGGGGACTAAGCAGTACTTC
CDR3aa: CASSQHPTSGGTKQYF

len: 14
d_gene: TRBD2
abundance: -
v_gene: TRBV5-1
j_gene: TRBJ2-3
CDR3nt: TGCGCCAGCAGCTGGGCGGGAGGCACAGATACGCAGTATTTT
CDR3aa: CASSWAGGTDTQYF

len: 15
d_gene: -
abundance: -
v_gene: TRBV7-8
j_gene: TRBJ1-6
CDR3nt: TGTGCCAGCAGCTTAGACAGGGTTCATAATTCACCCCCCCACTTT
CDR3aa: CASSLDRVHNSPPHF

len: 13
d_gene: TRBD1
abundance: -
v_gene: TRBV2
j_gene: TRBJ1-5
CDR3nt: TGTGCCAGCAAAGACCAAAATTACAGGGGACAGCATTTT
CDR3aa: CASKDQNYRGQHF

len: 14
d_gene: TRBD1
abundance: -
v_gene: TRBV11-1
j_gene: TRBJ1-4
CDR3nt: TGTGCCAGCAGCCGCGACAGGGAATATGAAAAACTGTTTTTT
CDR3aa: CASSRDREYEKLFF

len: 21
d_gene: TRBD2
abundance: -
v_gene: TRBV4-3
j_gene: TRBJ2-1
CDR3nt: TGCGCCAGCAGCCAAGGGTTCTTTGGCGGCGCGGGGGGGGGCTCCTACAATGAGCAGTTCTTC
CDR3aa: CASSQGFFGGAGGGSYNEQFF

len: 17
d_gene: TRBD2
abundance: -
v_gene: TRBV4-3
j_gene: TRBJ2-1
CDR3nt: TGCGCCAGCAGCCAAGATCCCAGCGGGGGGATTTACAATGAGCAGTTCTTC
CDR3aa: CASSQDPSGGIYNEQFF

len: 15
d_gene: -
abundance: -
v_gene: TRBV5-4
j_gene: TRBJ2-1
CDR3nt: TGTGCCAGCAGCTTTTTTACGGCTAGTGGTGGTGAGCAGTTCTTC
CDR3aa: CASSFFTASGGEQFF

len: 14
d_gene: -
abundance: few
v_gene: TRBV19
j_gene: TRBJ2-7
CDR3nt: TGTGCCAGTAGGGGCCGGGGAGAATCCTACGAGCAGTACTTC
CDR3aa: CASRGRGESYEQYF

len: 16
d_gene: -
abundance: -
v_gene: TRBV7-2
j_gene: TRBJ1-5
CDR3nt: TGTGCCAGCAGCCCCCAGGGGCAGGTAATCAATCAGCCCCAGCATTTT
CDR3aa: CASSPQGQVINQPQHF

len: 13
d_gene: TRBD1
abundance: -
v_gene: TRBV29-1
j_gene: TRBJ1-2
CDR3nt: TGCAGCGTACCCTGGGGACAGGGTTACGGCTACACCTTC
CDR3aa: CSVPWGQGYGYTF

len: 16
d_gene: -
abundance: -
v_gene: TRBV5-1
j_gene: TRBJ2-2
CDR3nt: TGCGCCAGCAGCCCGCGGCCTGGTACGGGCACCGGGGAGCTGTTTTTT
CDR3aa: CASSPRPGTGTGELFF

len: 14
d_gene: -
abundance: -
v_gene: TRBV29-1
j_gene: TRBJ2-3
CDR3nt: TGCAGCGCCACAATACAGGGTAGCACAGATACGCAGTATTTT
CDR3aa: CSATIQGSTDTQYF

len: 16
d_gene: TRBD2
abundance: once
v_gene: TRBV27
j_gene: TRBJ2-3
CDR3nt: TGTGCCAGCAGTCCTCGACTAGCGGGCCTCACAGATACGCAGTATTTT
CDR3aa: CASSPRLAGLTDTQYF

len: 16
d_gene: TRBD2
abundance: -
v_gene: TRBV30
j_gene: TRBJ2-3
CDR3nt: TGTGCCTGCACCACTGGACTAGCGGGAGTAACAGATACGCAGTATTTT
CDR3aa: CACTTGLAGVTDTQYF

len: 15
d_gene: TRBD1
abundance: -
v_gene: TRBV5-1
j_gene: TRBJ1-1
CDR3nt: TGCGCCAGCAGCTGGGCGCAGGGGGGGAACACTGAAGCTTTCTTT
CDR3aa: CASSWAQGGNTEAFF

len: 16
d_gene: -
abundance: many
v_gene: TRBV4-2
j_gene: TRBJ2-3
CDR3nt: TGTGCCAGCAGCCAAGATATGATGCTAGCAGCAGATACGCAGTATTTT
CDR3aa: CASSQDMMLAADTQYF

len: 19
d_gene: TRBD2
abundance: few
v_gene: TRBV4-1
j_gene: TRBJ2-6
CDR3nt: TGCGCCAGCAGCCATCTCGGACTAGCGGACCCTTCCGGGGCCAACGTCCTGACTTTC
CDR3aa: CASSHLGLADPSGANVLTF

len: 13
d_gene: TRBD1
abundance: -
v_gene: TRBV19
j_gene: TRBJ1-5
CDR3nt: TGTGCCAGTAGGGGACAGGGGGATCAGCCCCAGCATTTT
CDR3aa: CASRGQGDQPQHF

len: 14
d_gene: -
abundance: -
v_gene: TRBV15
j_gene: TRBJ1-5
CDR3nt: TGTGCCACCAGCAGAGGACAGGGCAATCAGCCCCAGCATTTT
CDR3aa: CATSRGQGNQPQHF

len: 16
d_gene: TRBD1
abundance: once
v_gene: TRBV14
j_gene: TRBJ2-3
CDR3nt: TGTGCCAGCAGCCAAGGTGGGACAGGGGGCACAGATACGCAGTATTTT
CDR3aa: CASSQGGTGGTDTQYF

len: 19
d_gene: TRBD2
abundance: -
v_gene: TRBV7-2
j_gene: TRBJ2-5
CDR3nt: TGTGCCAGCAGCACTACCGGGGGGACTAGCGGGAGTAGAAAAGAGACCCAGTACTTC
CDR3aa: CASSTTGGTSGSRKETQYF

len: 11
d_gene: -
abundance: -
v_gene: TRBV7-9
j_gene: TRBJ2-7
CDR3nt: TGTGCCAGCAGCCGTCGGGGGATGCAGTACTTC
CDR3aa: CASSRRGMQYF

len: 15
d_gene: TRBD1
abundance: -
v_gene: TRBV2
j_gene: TRBJ1-2
CDR3nt: TGTGCCAGCAGTGTGATGGGGGGCGCAGGGGGTGGCTACACCTTC
CDR3aa: CASSVMGGAGGGYTF

len: 16
d_gene: -
abundance: -
v_gene: TRBV4-2
j_gene: TRBJ2-6
CDR3nt: TGTGCCAGCAGCCCAGGGATCGGGTCTGGGGCCAACGTCCTGACTTTC
CDR3aa: CASSPGIGSGANVLTF

len: 14
d_gene: -
abundance: -
v_gene: TRBV4-2
j_gene: TRBJ2-5
CDR3nt: TGTGCCAGCAGCCACGTCTTACGGAGAGAGACCCAGTACTTC
CDR3aa: CASSHVLRRETQYF

len: 16
d_gene: -
abundance: once
v_gene: TRBV4-1
j_gene: TRBJ1-1
CDR3nt: TGCGCCAGCAGCCAAGATCTCCCCACAGGGAGTTATGAAGCTTTCTTT
CDR3aa: CASSQDLPTGSYEAFF